This TCR beta chain is drawn from a study of T cell repertoires in cytomegalovirus infection. Across the study: Matching HLA type and CMV infection were both indicated by public TCR beta signatures.

Study observations and caveats: The cumulative frequency of public TCR beta families identified carriers of CMV plus the relevant HLA. The ex vivo response was dominated by HLA-C-restricted CMV-specific TCR beta clonotypes.

Ten or more counts support this clonotype. Its antigen is not known. Germline V lookup: CDR1 SGHTA, CDR2 FQGNSA. V lost 8 bases, J lost 7 bases, and 19 bases lay in between. The CDR3 has 14 residues. TCRdb re-analysed the reads in MiXCR, keeping a single row per CDR3 protein. In the table there are 250,000 to 300,000 distinct CDR3 sequences, roughly 13% of which are singletons. Sequences were obtained from PBMCs. This receptor was obtained from a human donor in good health (CMV status not recorded). Some clones in this sample may be carry-over from other donors' samples. The chain uses TRBV7-2 and TRBJ2-3; a weak D match, TRBD2 (6 bases). CDR3: CASAKSTGVHTQYF. The CDR3, as DNA: TGTGCCAGCGCGAAAAGCACGGGGGTTCATACGCAGTATTTT.